What follows is one T cell receptor (beta chain) and its context. This clone was detected a few times. Its cognate antigen has yet to be identified. Base quality data are lacking; no much larger clone is found one base away. A single peripheral blood draw of approximately 110 mL on average was collected from each donor into heparinised tubes. Naive, central memory, regulatory and stem cell-like memory CD4+ T cells were sorted on a BD FACSAria II using a panel including CD45RO, CCR7, CD25, CD127, CD95 and CD27. Purity was above 95% for every sorted population. PBMCs were isolated right away by Lymphoprep density gradient centrifugation and were stained directly, without culture. So that batch effects would be minimized, each experiment stained and sorted samples in pairs, pairing one healthy donor with one patient. The data were obtained in a study of beta chain features in type 1 diabetes (dated by TCRdb to 2016 to 2019). Context from the whole study: Mean age, gender distribution, total cell number and subset yield did not differ between patients and healthy donors. Regulatory and stem cell-like memory subsets were obtained from only 8 patients and roughly eight healthy donors, while naive and central memory subsets were obtained from all 30 or so donors. The study compared TCRB repertoires of sorted circulating CD4+ T cell subsets between recently diagnosed type 1 diabetes patients and matched healthy donors. A total of some 110 million sorted cells were examined across all samples, and the number of cells per subset was strongly correlated with RNA yield. What the research found in general, with its limitations: Because the HLA sub-analyses included only small numbers of individuals, any influence of HLA type on TCRB rearrangement was left unresolved. Naive, central memory and regulatory TCRB repertoires appeared to be more alike among patients than among healthy donors. Sequencing cDNA rather than genomic DNA could over-represent highly expressing activated cells, although activation and CD3 levels did not differ between groups. In all four CD4+ subsets, TCRB CDR3 length was moderately but significantly shorter in type 1 diabetes patients. Patients with type 1 diabetes made fewer insertions and deleted more nucleotides at VDJ recombination sites, implying thymic rearrangement abnormalities. Shorter templates might have been favored by PCR, but patient and control samples were amplified and corrected together, so both groups would have been affected equally by any skew.

The entire isolated RNA was reverse transcribed using the High Capacity cDNA Reverse Transcription Kit, and thus expressed TCRB transcripts were sequenced. Deep immunoSEQ sequencing was performed on naive, central memory and regulatory T cell samples, with an average of approximately 4 million total reads per sample. Sorted cells were lysed in RLT buffer and RNA was extracted with DNase-treated RNeasy Micro or Mini kits, depending on cell number. To prevent cross-contamination, each cell subset was processed individually, whereas patient and healthy donor samples were processed jointly. The immunoSEQ multiplex PCR was used to amplify TCRB sequences from cDNA, yielding 87-bp fragments that span the CDR3 region. Sequencing of the amplicons was performed on the Illumina HiSeq platform. Per the source publication's procedure: Synthetic template baselines were used to correct PCR bias computationally, reads within Hamming distance 2 were collapsed together, and singletons that could not be merged were discarded. By aligning reads against IMGT, V, D and J genes, CDR3 length, and insertions or deletions at six rearrangement sites were assigned. Within each subset, clonotype counts were normalized to sorted cell number, after which true diversity and Gini coefficients were computed with the tcR R package. The overlap coefficient, calculated on TCRB nucleotide sequences, was used to quantify repertoire sharing. As stored in TCRdb, this immuneACCESS dataset retains in-frame rearrangements with V and J assigned. A fraction of the clones does not appear; measured against another copy, unresolved V genes explain less than half of the discrepancy, and the remainder lacks a known reason. D and trimming come from the DNA, and the V and J calls and clone size come from that table. For this sample there are 150,000 to 170,000 clones; under 9.5% appear just once. The top ten hold around 0.65% of the sample.

The receptor comes from a man aged 18 to 30 in good health. Sample: central memory CD4+ T cells from blood.

The DNA is TGTGCCAGCAGTTCAATCGGACAGAAAGAGACCCAGTACTTC. It codes for CASSSIGQKETQYF. The chain is made from TRBV6-6 and TRBJ2-5, with a tentative D gene TRBD1 over 6 matching bases. V is clipped by 4 bases and J by 3 bases, and the sequence between their germline boundaries is 12 bases long. Based on the germline V gene (reference sequence), the CDR1 and CDR2 sequences are MNHNY and SVGAGI. Including cysteine and phenylalanine, the CDR3 has 14 amino acids. The CDR3 DNA has 42 bases and is translated from base 1.